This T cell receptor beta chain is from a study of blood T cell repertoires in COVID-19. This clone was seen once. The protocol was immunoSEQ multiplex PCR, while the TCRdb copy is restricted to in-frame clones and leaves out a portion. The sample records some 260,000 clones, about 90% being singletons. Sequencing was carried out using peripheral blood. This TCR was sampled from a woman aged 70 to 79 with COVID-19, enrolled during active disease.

CDR3: CASSSRQISPLHF. In nucleotides, the CDR3 is TGTGCCAGCAGCTCCCGACAGATTTCACCCCTCCACTTT. The genes are TRBV13 and TRBJ1-6, with D possibly being TRBD1 (5 bases). V was trimmed by 4 bases and J by 9 bases, leaving 10 bases between them. The length of the CDR3 is 13 residues. Germline values: CDR1 PRHDT, CDR2 FYEKMQ (reference sequence).